This entry lists 18 T cell receptor beta chains sequenced from one sample in a study of blood T cell repertoires in COVID-19 (dated by TCRdb to 2018 to 2020). Preparation of the library involved the immunoSEQ multiplex PCR assay. TCRdb took this table from immuneACCESS and kept in-frame rearrangements with V and J called. Such tables lack part of the clones; where checked against another copy, unresolved V genes explain under half of the gap, and the rest is unexplained. This sample is represented by approximately 300,000 clones; around 83% of them were singletons. Around 1.2% of the sample is in the top ten clones. The sample was peripheral blood. These receptors originate from a woman aged 45 to 65 with acute or convalescent COVID-19.

The V and J genes are TRBV19 and TRBJ1-4; 8 bases line up with TRBD1. V shed 6 bases and J 7 bases; nucleotides not matched to a gene: 7. Germline V CDR1 and CDR2: LNHDA, SQIVND (reference sequence). The CDR3 runs to 14 residues. The CDR3 nucleotides read TGTGCCAGTAGAAACCAGGGGGCTCGTGAAAAACTGTTTTTT. It codes for CASRNQGAREKLFF.

V and J are TRBV10-3 and TRBJ2-7; no clear D. CDR3 length: 13 amino acids. The V gene's germline CDR1 is ENHRY and CDR2 SYGVKD. V was pared by 6 bases and J by 3 bases, with 12 bases between. CDR3 bases: TGTGCCATCAGAGAAGGTGGCGGCTACGAGCAGTACGTC. Protein product: CAIREGGGYEQYV.

The CDR3 sequence is CASTPVAGSYEQYF. The CDR3 DNA reads as TGTGCCAGCACCCCGGTAGCGGGCTCCTACGAGCAGTACTTC. This sequence joins TRBV7-8 and TRBJ2-7; 7 bases agree with TRBD2. This CDR3 is built from 14 residues. Germline V gene sequence: CDR1 SGHVS, CDR2 FQNEAQ. With 7 bases clipped from V and 0 bases from J, the junction kept 6 bases outside the gene matches.

In its sample, this clone was seen a few times. The chain recombines TRBV30 with TRBJ2-1, with 10 bases that match TRBD1. V lost 5 bases and J lost 8; bases outside the gene matches: 12. The CDR3 totals 15 residues. The germline gives CDR1 GTSNPN, CDR2 SVGIG (reference sequence). The CDR3 region has the DNA TGTGCCTGGGGCAAAGGGACAGGGGCTAAGGATGAGCAGTTCTTC. Protein product: CAWGKGTGAKDEQFF.

The J gene is TRBJ2-3, the V gene TRBV2, with D possibly TRBD2 on 5 matching bases. V was shortened by 6 bases and J by 0 bases, with 10 bases between the two germline ends. The CDR3 consists of 14 residues. Looked up from germline, CDR1 is SNHLY and CDR2 is FYNNEI. The CDR3 sequence: CASRAGLSTDTQYF. DNA of the CDR3: TGTGCCAGCAGGGCAGGACTTAGCACAGATACGCAGTATTTT.

The rearrangement links TRBV29-1 to TRBJ1-3; no firm D call. Germline V lookup: CDR1 SQVTM, CDR2 ANQGSEA. Trimming took 8 bases from V and 0 from J, leaving 11 bases between them. The CDR3 consists of 13 residues. The CDR3 reads CSYQTSSGNTIYF. CDR3 coding DNA: TGCAGCTATCAAACGAGCTCTGGAAACACCATATATTTT.

J is TRBJ2-5 and V is TRBV30, with 8 bases that match TRBD2. Germline values: CDR1 GTSNPN, CDR2 SVGIG (reference sequence). Losses at the gene ends were 5 bases for V and 2 bases for J; bases not matched to a gene: 10. The CDR3 is made up of 15 amino acids. The CDR3 loop reads CAWAPGLAQQETQYF. The CDR3 DNA reads as TGTGCCTGGGCACCAGGACTAGCTCAGCAAGAGACCCAGTACTTC.

This clone was counted once. The chain recombines TRBV24-1 with TRBJ2-5, with D possibly TRBD1 on 7 matching bases. Trimming removed 2 bases from V and 1 base from J, with 13 bases in between. The germline V gene encodes CDR1 KGHDR and CDR2 SFDVKD. The CDR3 consists of 16 residues. The CDR3, as DNA: TGTGCCACCAGTGATTCGTCCCAGGGGGGCCAAGAGACCCAGTACTTC. The encoded protein is CATSDSSQGGQETQYF.

The rearrangement joins TRBV2 to TRBJ2-7; D might be TRBD1 (6 bases). This CDR3 spans 12 amino acids. Germline loops: CDR1 SNHLY, CDR2 FYNNEI. The germline V and J ends were trimmed by 4 bases and 7 bases, with 11 bases remaining between them. The DNA of the CDR3 is TGTGCCAGCAGTGGGGACACTCTTGAGCAGTACTTC. It is translated as CASSGDTLEQYF.

V is TRBV5-1 and J is TRBJ1-1; D uncertain. This CDR3 comprises 14 residues. Trimming left V 0 bases short and J 1 base short, with 7 bases between. Germline lookup yields CDR1 SGHRS and CDR2 YFSETQ. DNA for the CDR3: TGCGCCAGCAGCTTGGTTTCAGGGAACACTGAAGCTTTCTTT. Amino acid sequence: CASSLVSGNTEAFF. Combining the CDR3 with reference TRBV5-1 and TRBJ1-1 gives the whole variable domain KAGVTQTPRYLIKTRGQQVTLSCSPISGHRSVSWYQQTPGQGLQFLFEYFSETQRNKGNFPGRFSGRQFSNSRSEMNVSTLELGDSALYLCASSLVSGNTEAFFGQGTRLTVV.

This sequence joins TRBV2 and TRBJ2-7; 7 nucleotides match TRBD2. The CDR3 covers 13 residues. With 6 bases clipped from V and 6 bases from J, the junction kept 8 bases outside the gene matches. CDR1 and CDR2 (germline): SNHLY, FYNNEI. CDR3 loop: CASRGLDTGEQYF. CDR3 nucleotide sequence: TGTGCCAGCAGAGGACTAGATACAGGCGAGCAGTACTTC.

The rearrangement links TRBV5-4 to TRBJ2-3, with TRBD1 as a possible D gene (6 bases). Trimming cost V 2 bases and J 8 bases, with 21 bases left between them. The CDR3 has 16 residues. Germline V gives CDR1 SGHNT, CDR2 YYREEE (reference sequence). Here the CDR3 DNA reads TGTGCCAGCAGCTTTAAACAGGGCATGTCGTTGGGTACGCAGTATTTT. Amino acid sequence: CASSFKQGMSLGTQYF.

The gene calls are TRBV5-4 and TRBJ2-5; a weak D match, TRBD2 (7 bases). CDR3 length: 15 amino acids. Trimming left V 0 bases short and J 4 bases short, with 13 bases between. The germline CDR1 and CDR2 sequences are SGHNT and YYREEE (reference sequence). The CDR3 DNA follows: TGTGCCAGCAGCTTGGCGGGAGGCAGGGGAGAGACCCAGTACTTC. Translating it yields CASSLAGGRGETQYF.

This chain joins TRBV7-9 and TRBJ1-3; D possibly corresponds to TRBD1 (5 bases). CDR1 and CDR2 from the germline V gene are SEHNR and FQNEAQ (reference sequence). This CDR3 contains 14 residues. Trimming cost V 5 bases and J 5 bases, with 13 bases left between them. The CDR3 spells CASSAATVRNTIYF. For the CDR3, the DNA is TGTGCCAGCAGCGCGGCGACAGTTAGAAACACCATATATTTT.

This chain's CDR3 is CASSPSSGGRSYGYTF. For the CDR3, the DNA is TGTGCCAGCTCACCATCTTCTGGGGGCCGGAGCTATGGCTACACCTTC. This chain uses TRBV18 with TRBJ1-2, with a weak D call TRBD1 (6 bases). The V gene's germline CDR1 is KGHSH and CDR2 LQKENI. The germline V and J ends were trimmed by 2 bases and 4 bases, with 17 bases remaining between them. CDR3 size: 16 residues.

The V call is TRBV7-7, the J call TRBJ2-3; 14 bases are shared with TRBD2. CDR3 length: 16 residues. V gave up 5 bases and J gave up 4 bases; unmatched junction bases: 5. Germline values: CDR1 SSHAT, CDR2 FNYEAQ (reference sequence). CDR3 region: CASSPGLAGDSDTQYF. DNA for the CDR3: TGTGCCAGCAGCCCGGGACTAGCGGGGGATTCAGATACGCAGTATTTT. The variable domain in full, with the rest retrieved from reference TRBV7-7 and TRBJ2-3, is GAGVSQSPRYKVTKRGQDVTLRCDPISSHATLYWYQQALGQGPEFLTYFNYEAQPDKSGLPSDRFSAERPEGSISTLTIQRTEQRDSAMYRCASSPGLAGDSDTQYFGPGTRLTVL.

This clone came up a few times. The chain uses TRBV6-1 and TRBJ2-2; 10 bases match TRBD1. With 3 bases clipped from V and 6 bases from J, the junction kept 7 bases outside the gene matches. The CDR3 totals 16 residues. Germline V gene sequence: CDR1 MNHNS, CDR2 SASEGT. Here the CDR3 DNA reads TGTGCCAGCAGTGACACCGGGACAGGGGCGCCCGGGGAGCTGTTTTTT. Protein product: CASSDTGTGAPGELFF.

This clone was picked up a small number of times. V is TRBV4-1 and J is TRBJ1-2; D might be TRBD1 (6 bases). Germline-derived CDR1 and CDR2 are MGHRA and YSYEKL. The CDR3 is made up of 21 amino acids. V dropped 0 bases and J dropped 4 bases, with 30 bases sitting between them. The CDR3 sequence: CASSQDGRPSLRGAHRYGYTF. CDR3 DNA: TGCGCCAGCAGCCAAGATGGGCGGCCGTCACTACGGGGGGCTCACCGCTATGGCTACACCTTC.